In its sample, the clone carrying this T cell receptor (beta chain) was seen many times. Its specificity is not known. TCRdb re-clonotyped the PCR reads through MiXCR. Of some 15,000 clones listed, around 12% are singletons. The data derive from a study of metastatic and nonmetastatic thyroid tumors. On the study more broadly: Repertoires were compared across blood and tumor or nodule tissue from malignant and benign thyroid patients.

Broader study findings: For both blood and tumor, malignant thyroid tumors reportedly showed significantly higher TCR beta diversity than benign nodules did.

Every patient underwent thyroid surgery untreated. Trimming removed 3 bases from V and 0 bases from J, with 12 bases in between. Germline V lookup: CDR1 LGHDT, CDR2 YNNKEL (reference sequence). The CDR3 covers 17 residues. This receptor was taken from a female donor with papillary thyroid cancer or a benign thyroid nodule (not recorded which). Some clones in this sample may be carry-over from other donors' samples. Sequenced sample: tumor tissue. The genes are TRBV3-1 and TRBJ1-6, with D possibly being TRBD1 (6 bases). Written as DNA, the CDR3 is TGTGCCAGCAGCCAGTCGGGGGCAAGCTCCTATAATTCACCCCTCCACTTT. Translating gives CASSQSGASSYNSPLHF. The full variable domain, with the rest looked up from reference TRBV3-1 and TRBJ1-6, is DTAVSQTPKYLVTQMGNDKSIKCEQNLGHDTMYWYKQDSKKFLKIMFSYNNKELIINETVPNRFSPKSPDKAHLNLHINSLELGDSAVYFCASSQSGASSYNSPLHFGNGTRLTVT.